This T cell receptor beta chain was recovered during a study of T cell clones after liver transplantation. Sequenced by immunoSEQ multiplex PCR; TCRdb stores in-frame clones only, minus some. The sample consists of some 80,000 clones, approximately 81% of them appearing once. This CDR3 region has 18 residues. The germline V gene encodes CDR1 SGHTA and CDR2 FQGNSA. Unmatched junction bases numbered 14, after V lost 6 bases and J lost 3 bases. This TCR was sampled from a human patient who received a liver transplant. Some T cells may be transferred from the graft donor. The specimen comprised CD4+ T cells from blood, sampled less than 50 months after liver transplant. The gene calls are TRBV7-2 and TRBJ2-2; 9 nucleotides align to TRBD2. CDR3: CASRRYSGRGRDTGELFF. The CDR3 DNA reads TGTGCCAGCAGGCGATATAGCGGGAGAGGGAGGGACACCGGGGAGCTGTTTTTT.